The 8 T cell receptor beta chains listed next were all sequenced from one sample in a study of shared clonotypes between healthy human individuals. Naive CD8 isolation took CD45RO-negative cells positively selected for CCR7 and excluded terminally differentiated effector memory CD45RA+ cells. Profiling relied on immunoSEQ multiplex PCR, and the TCRdb table lists in-frame clones only, not all of them. The sample records some 2,100,000 clones, just over 90% being singletons. Sequencing was done on a sample of naive CD8+ T cells from PBMCs. These receptors were taken from a man aged 18 to 29 in good health. Some clones in this sample may be carry-over from other donors' samples.

CDR3 sequence reads: CASSQEALNTDTQYF. The CDR3, as DNA: TGTGCCAGCAGCCAGGAGGCACTTAACACGGATACGCAGTATTTT. The chain links TRBV4-2 to TRBJ2-3, with a possible D match to TRBD2 (5 bases). Germline CDR1 LGHNA, CDR2 YNFKEQ. The CDR3 length is 15 residues. Trimming cost V 3 bases and J 6 bases, with 16 bases left between them.

The chain is built from TRBV5-1 and TRBJ2-2, with 9 nucleotides matching TRBD1. Germline trimming cut 4 bases from V and 7 bases from J; bases unmatched to any gene: 2. CDR1 SGHRS and CDR2 YFSETQ come from the germline V gene. The length of the CDR3 is 13 residues. This CDR3 reads CASSATGGGELFF. CDR3 nucleotides: TGCGCCAGCAGCGCGACAGGGGGCGGGGAGCTGTTTTTT.

The V and J genes are TRBV27 and TRBJ1-1; a weak D match, TRBD1 (5 bases). V was pared by 2 bases and J by 1 base, with 17 bases between. From germline, CDR1 is MNHEY and CDR2 SMNVEV (reference sequence). CDR3 length: 17 residues. This CDR3 reads CASSLAVGVRGNTEAFF. CDR3 DNA: TGTGCCAGCAGTTTAGCGGTGGGGGTAAGGGGGAACACTGAAGCTTTCTTT.

The chain has TRBV7-9 and TRBJ1-1, with a possible D match to TRBD1 (5 bases). V lost 4 bases to trimming and J lost 0 bases, with 15 bases between them. Germline CDR1 is SEHNR and CDR2 is FQNEAQ (reference sequence). There are 16 residues in the CDR3. CDR3 coding DNA: TGTGCCAGCAGCTCACCACTGCCGGGGCTGAACACTGAAGCTTTCTTT. This codes for CASSSPLPGLNTEAFF. Variable domain in full (rest from reference TRBV7-9 and TRBJ1-1): DTGVSQNPRHKITKRGQNVTFRCDPISEHNRLYWYRQTLGQGPEFLTYFQNEAQLEKSRLLSDRFSAERPKGSFSTLEIQRTEQGDSAMYLCASSSPLPGLNTEAFFGQGTRLTVV.

This chain links TRBV7-9 with TRBJ2-7; D remains unclear. V was cut by 8 bases and J by 2 bases, with 13 bases left in between. The CDR3 covers 13 residues. Germline CDR1 and CDR2: SEHNR and FQNEAQ (reference sequence). The CDR3 DNA follows: TGTGCCAGCCGACCCCCCGACGCCTACGAGCAGTACTTC. Translating it yields CASRPPDAYEQYF.

The V and J genes are TRBV6-1 and TRBJ1-2, with TRBD1 identical over 8 bases. The CDR3 totals 15 residues. V trimming: 0 bases; J trimming: 3 bases; junction bases outside the gene matches: 3. The germline CDR1 and CDR2 sequences are MNHNS and SASEGT. CDR3 loop: CASSEAQGVYYGYTF. The CDR3 coding sequence is TGTGCCAGCAGTGAAGCACAGGGGGTTTACTATGGCTACACCTTC.

V is TRBV6-1 and J is TRBJ1-3; the D gene is possibly TRBD1 (5 bases). CDR3 length: 17 residues. Germline V gene sequence: CDR1 MNHNS, CDR2 SASEGT. The V and J ends lost 3 bases and 1 base respectively, with 16 bases between them. CDR3 in DNA: TGTGCCAGCAGTGACCGCCGGACACAAATATCTGGAAACACCATATATTTT. Amino acid sequence: CASSDRRTQISGNTIYF.

The V call is TRBV19, the J call TRBJ1-5; weak D call: TRBD1 (5 bases). The V gene lost 2 bases and the J gene lost 0 bases, with 8 bases spanning the gap. Germline V gene lookup returns CDR1 LNHDA and CDR2 SQIVND (reference sequence). The CDR3 spans 15 residues. CDR3: CASSIYQGSNQPQHF. In DNA, the CDR3 is TGTGCCAGTAGTATATATCAGGGTAGCAATCAGCCCCAGCATTTT.